Shown below are 23 T cell receptor beta chains from a single sample sequenced in a study of T cells in Graves' hyperthyroidism and ophthalmopathy (dated by TCRdb to the late 2010s). Library preparation used multiplex PCR. The reads were generated on an Illumina HiSeq 2000. TCR beta CDR3 regions were amplified from RNA transcripts. A first-round RT-PCR of the TCR CDR3 used the HTBI primer set with the Qiagen OneStep RT-PCR kit. Through fastp at Q25 and MiXCR, TCRdb rebuilt clones from the public reads, retaining in-frame beta chains. Every CDR3 protein is listed once, alongside the most common genes and DNA of its rows. The sample table contains approximately 510,000 distinct CDR3 sequences; only one count was recorded for 20% to 25% of them. More than 25% of the sample goes to the ten largest clones. Sequenced input: blood. Source of these receptors: a man aged 18 to 30 with Graves' hyperthyroidism.

The table lists this clonotype with many counts. J is TRBJ2-5 and V is TRBV30, with 8 nucleotides matching TRBD2. CDR1 is GTSNPN, CDR2 SVGIG, per germline (reference sequence). V dropped 6 bases and J dropped 6; count of bases not matched to a gene: 6. The CDR3 runs to 12 residues. CDR3 in amino acids: CACNGGGQTQYF. CDR3 DNA: TGTGCCTGTAATGGCGGGGGGCAGACCCAGTACTTC.

J is TRBJ2-5 and V is TRBV7-3, with 8 bases aligning to TRBD2. V lost 1 base to trimming and J lost 1 base; unmatched junction nucleotides: 5. The CDR3 runs to 16 residues. CDR1 and CDR2 from the germline V gene are SGHTA and FQGTGA. The CDR3 loop reads CASSLRAGTSQETQYF. Here the CDR3 DNA reads TGTGCCAGCAGCTTAAGGGCCGGGACTAGCCAAGAGACCCAGTACTTC.

This clonotype showed up many times. The chain couples TRBV27 to TRBJ2-7; 7 bases align to TRBD1. The CDR3 loop spans 13 amino acids. Germline V CDR1 and CDR2: MNHEY, SMNVEV (reference sequence). V lost 6 bases to trimming and J lost 3 bases; unmatched junction nucleotides: 5. CDR3 nucleotide sequence: TGTGCCAGCAGCATCCGGGACAGCTACGAGCAGTACTTC. It encodes CASSIRDSYEQYF.

This clonotype was seen repeatedly, ten times or more. The genes are TRBV9 and TRBJ1-1; D uncertain. Looked up from germline, CDR1 is SGDLS and CDR2 is YYNGEE. V lost 0 bases and J 0 bases, leaving 9 bases between the germline ends. The CDR3 has 15 residues. The DNA for the CDR3 is TGTGCCAGCAGCGTAGGAGTGGGGTTGAACACTGAAGCTTTCTTT. As protein: CASSVGVGLNTEAFF. The whole variable domain, filled in from reference TRBV9 and TRBJ1-1, reads DSGVTQTPKHLITATGQRVTLRCSPRSGDLSVYWYQQSLDQGLQFLIQYYNGEERAKGNILERFSAQQFPDLHSELNLSSLELGDSALYFCASSVGVGLNTEAFFGQGTRLTVV.

The gene calls are TRBV4-3 and TRBJ2-2; the D gene is possibly TRBD1 (6 bases). Trimming removed 4 bases from V and 0 bases from J, with 12 bases in between. Looked up from germline, CDR1 is LGHNA and CDR2 is YSLEER. The CDR3 extends over 16 amino acids. In nucleotides, the CDR3 is TGCGCCAGCAGCCTAAGTGAGGGGGCGAACACCGGGGAGCTGTTTTTT. This translates into CASSLSEGANTGELFF.

Many counts were recorded for this clonotype. An end of the junction does not agree with germline; a read error may underlie this. The chain carries TRBV5-1 and TRBJ1-3; possible D gene TRBD1, 6 bases. Germline V gene sequence: CDR1 SGHRS, CDR2 YFSETQ. The CDR3 spans 15 residues. The CDR3 region is CASSPGGGSGSTIYF. The DNA of the CDR3 is TGCGCCAGCTCCCCGGGTGGGGGCTCTGGAAGCACCATATATTTT.

The chain employs TRBV2 and TRBJ2-5; 8 bases map to TRBD2. From germline, CDR1 is SNHLY and CDR2 FYNNEI. J lost 5 bases, V lost 3 bases, and 11 bases had no gene match. This CDR3 spans 16 amino acids. As DNA, the CDR3 is TGTGCCAGCAGTGAGGCGGCGGGAGGTTTCCGGGAGACCCAGTACTTC. This codes for CASSEAAGGFRETQYF. The full variable domain, in which reference TRBV2 and TRBJ2-5 provide the parts outside the CDR3, is EPEVTQTPSHQVTQMGQEVILRCVPISNHLYFYWYRQILGQKVEFLVSFYNNEISEKSEIFDDQFSVERPDGSNFTLKIRSTKLEDSAMYFCASSEAAGGFRETQYFGPGTRLLVL.

This clonotype was seen many times. This chain uses TRBV20-1 with TRBJ1-5; D not resolved. Germline V gives CDR1 DFQATT, CDR2 SNEGSKA (reference sequence). The CDR3 loop spans 14 amino acids. Trimming removed 4 bases from V and 7 bases from J, with 17 bases in between. The CDR3 nucleotides read TGCAGTGCTACCGGACCCTACGACGTGCAGCCCCAGCATTTT. As protein: CSATGPYDVQPQHF.

This clonotype was seen ten or more times. The chain recombines TRBV6-1 with TRBJ1-2; 9 nucleotides match TRBD1. The CDR3 contains 19 residues. The ends lost 2 bases at V and 4 bases at J; junction bases unmatched: 17. Germline values: CDR1 MNHNS, CDR2 SASEGT. The CDR3 region is CASSEHSYRDRDFGYGYTF. CDR3 DNA sequence: TGTGCCAGCAGTGAACACAGCTACCGGGACAGGGACTTCGGCTATGGCTACACCTTC.

In this sample, this clonotype turned up many times. The V and J genes are TRBV6-8 and TRBJ2-7; D call uncertain. The V gene lost 7 bases and the J gene lost 3 bases, with 16 bases spanning the gap. Germline CDR1 is MNHGY and CDR2 is SAAAGT. There are 14 residues in the CDR3. CDR3 sequence: CASKKGLPFYEQYF. The CDR3 DNA sequence: TGTGCCAGCAAAAAGGGCTTACCCTTCTACGAGCAGTACTTC.

The chain is built from TRBV12-3 or TRBV12-4 and TRBJ2-5; unclear D gene. Trimming cost V 6 bases and J 2 bases, with 16 bases left between them. The CDR3 runs 15 residues. CDR3 residues: CASSPGRFEQETQYF. In nucleotides, the CDR3 is TGTGCCAGCAGCCCCGGACGGTTCGAGCAAGAGACCCAGTACTTC.

This clonotype was seen at least ten times. This chain links TRBV28 with TRBJ2-7, with a weak D call TRBD1 (5 bases). The V gene's germline CDR1 is MDHEN and CDR2 SYDVKM. V lost 2 bases, J lost 3 bases, and 11 bases lay in between. The CDR3 is 14 residues long. The CDR3 DNA is TGTGCCAGCAGTTTAGACAGAGACGGCTACGAGCAGTACTTC. Translating it yields CASSLDRDGYEQYF.

This chain connects TRBV3-1 to TRBJ1-5, with 9 nucleotides matching TRBD1. This CDR3 contains 17 residues. Germline trimming cut 1 base from V and 6 bases from J; bases unmatched to any gene: 10. In germline, CDR1 is LGHDT, CDR2 YNNKEL (reference sequence). The CDR3 coding sequence is TGTGCCAGCAGCCAAGGCCAACAGGGGGCGGCGAGTCAGCCCCAGCATTTT. The encoded protein is CASSQGQQGAASQPQHF.

This clonotype occurred a few times. The CDR3 reads CASSRGGGAYEQYF. Written as DNA, the CDR3 is TGTGCCAGCAGTCGGGGGGGGGGGGCCTACGAGCAGTACTTC. This chain joins TRBV6-5 and TRBJ2-7; 8 bases agree with TRBD2. The V gene's germline CDR1 is MNHEY and CDR2 SVGAGI. The CDR3 totals 14 residues. The trim removed 5 bases at V and 2 bases at J, leaving 5 bases unmatched.

Many counts were recorded for this clonotype. The chain recombines TRBV12-3 or TRBV12-4 with TRBJ1-5; 9 bases line up with TRBD1. V was clipped by 5 bases and J by 8 bases; unmatched bases: 10. This CDR3 is 15 amino acids long. CDR3 residues: CASSLTRTGAEPQHF. CDR3 nucleotide sequence: TGTGCCAGCAGTCTGACCAGGACAGGGGCCGAGCCCCAGCATTTT.

In its sample, this clonotype was seen many times. The V gene is TRBV6-5, the J gene TRBJ2-2, with D perhaps matching TRBD1 (6 bases). The CDR3 is made up of 16 amino acids. Germline V gives CDR1 MNHEY, CDR2 SVGAGI. The V end was cut by 0 bases, the J end by 6 bases, with 14 bases between. The DNA for the CDR3 is TGTGCCAGCAGTTACTCGGGGGCTGAGGCGGCCGGGGAGCTGTTTTTT. As protein: CASSYSGAEAAGELFF.

This clonotype has more than one count but fewer than ten. V is TRBV7-3 and J is TRBJ1-1, with D maybe TRBD1 (5 bases). The CDR3 consists of 13 residues. Germline V gives CDR1 SGHTA, CDR2 FQGTGA. Trimming pared 5 bases from V and 3 bases from J, leaving 10 bases between. The CDR3 sequence: CASSLDSHTEAFF. DNA of the CDR3: TGTGCCAGCAGCCTTGACAGCCACACTGAAGCTTTCTTT. The full variable domain, in which reference TRBV7-3 and TRBJ1-1 provide the parts outside the CDR3, is GAGVSQTPSNKVTEKGKYVELRCDPISGHTALYWYRQSLGQGPEFLIYFQGTGAADDSGLPNDRFFAVRPEGSVSTLKIQRTERGDSAVYLCASSLDSHTEAFFGQGTRLTVV.

This clonotype has a count of ten or more. The chain couples TRBV2 to TRBJ2-5; the match to TRBD2 covers 11 bases. J lost 3 bases, V lost 7 bases, and 4 bases had no gene match. This CDR3 has 14 amino acids. The germline gives CDR1 SNHLY, CDR2 FYNNEI. The CDR3 sequence is CASIRLAGKETQYF. CDR3 DNA: TGTGCCAGCATTCGACTAGCGGGAAAAGAGACCCAGTACTTC.

This clonotype was seen a handful of times. The J gene is TRBJ1-6, the V gene TRBV30; tentative D call: TRBD1 (5 bases). This CDR3 spans 13 amino acids. The V end was cut by 4 bases, the J end by 8 bases, with 12 bases between. Germline V gene lookup returns CDR1 GTSNPN and CDR2 SVGIG (reference sequence). The chain's CDR3 is CAWTPPGDSPLHF. DNA for the CDR3: TGTGCCTGGACCCCCCCGGGGGATTCACCCCTCCACTTT.

This rearrangement joins TRBV2 to TRBJ1-1; D call uncertain. Germline-derived CDR1 and CDR2 are SNHLY and FYNNEI. This CDR3 comprises 12 residues. With 3 bases removed from V and 8 bases from J, the gap between germline ends came to 10 bases. CDR3 DNA: TGTGCCAGCAGTGAGGCCGGTACCGAAGCTTTCTTT. Its protein is CASSEAGTEAFF.

The chain couples TRBV20-1 to TRBJ2-3; 11 bases align to TRBD2. CDR3 length: 17 amino acids. Germline V gene sequence: CDR1 DFQATT, CDR2 SNEGSKA (reference sequence). V shed 0 bases and J 5 bases; nucleotides not matched to a gene: 10. CDR3 bases: TGCAGTGCTAGAGATCCAAGGACTAGCGGGCTAGGAGATACGCAGTATTTT. It encodes CSARDPRTSGLGDTQYF.

The chain is built from TRBV30 and TRBJ2-7; tentative D call: TRBD1 (6 bases). With 7 bases removed from V and 7 bases from J, the gap between germline ends came to 20 bases. The CDR3 is 13 residues long. Germline lookup yields CDR1 GTSNPN and CDR2 SVGIG (reference sequence). CDR3 bases: TGTGCCTACCGGGACACGGGGCGCTTAGAGCAGTACTTC. Protein sequence: CAYRDTGRLEQYF.

This clonotype was seen at least ten times. The chain recombines TRBV6-2 or TRBV6-3 with TRBJ2-5; 7 nucleotides line up with TRBD1. Trimming took 4 bases from V and 2 from J; bases not matched to a gene: 10. The CDR3 covers 16 residues. CDR1 and CDR2 (germline): MNHEY, SVGEGT. CDR3 bases: TGTGCCAGCAGTTCATCTGCCCCGACAGGGCAAGAGACCCAGTACTTC. It translates to CASSSSAPTGQETQYF.